Given below is one TCR beta chain in context. The antigen remains unidentified. One junction end does not reproduce the germline sequence, and a read error may be involved. The CDR3 is 16 residues long. Germline-derived CDR1 and CDR2 are LGHNA and YNFKEQ. The PCR ran on 60 Vbeta and 13 Jbeta primers. Method: immunoSEQ multiplex PCR; TCRdb's copy keeps in-frame clones and lacks some. The sample lists about 100,000 clones; around 75% were seen once. This sample stems from a study of cytomegalovirus exposure and HLA in healthy donors. Study-wide results and caveats: Analyzed later, association rates of TCRs varied across HLA loci, with DRB1 most and HLA-C fewest. Based on reports, TCR beta sequences accurately predicted HLA-A and HLA-B alleles for most subjects.

The genes are TRBV4-2 and TRBJ1-6; D unresolved. Source material: PBMCs. The receptor was isolated from a man aged 50-60 years in good health and CMV-seronegative. The CDR3 DNA is TGTGCCAGCAGCCAAGATCGGCAGACTTATAATTCAGCCCTCCACTTT. It is translated as CASSQDRQTYNSALHF.